Listed here are 29 T cell receptor beta chains from one sample, sequenced in a study of tumor-infiltrating lymphocytes in primary liver carcinoma. Unsorted whole blood yielded the blood RNA, and germline DNA was also extracted. TCR beta cDNA was prepared out of roughly 450 ng total RNA by means of a constant-region primer. Amplification in three nested multiplex PCR rounds with slightly modified ARM-PCR gave rise to TCR beta libraries. Researchers ran the first two PCR rounds for approximately 9 cycles each with TRBV1-TRBV30 forward primers and a C-beta reverse primer. Via MiXCR, TCRdb re-called the multiplex PCR reads, giving one row per CDR3 protein. Counted here are 300,000 to 350,000 distinct CDR3 sequences, roughly 61% occurring once; the ten biggest clones make up 5.5% to 8%. Input material: peripheral blood. These receptors all stem from a man aged 40-50 years with primary liver carcinoma and hepatitis B virus infection.

With respect to this clonotype: This may be a read error: a much more frequent sequence differs by one nucleotide. The V call is TRBV4-3, the J call TRBJ2-7, with D maybe TRBD1 (7 bases). V lost 4 bases to trimming and J lost 7 bases, with 14 bases between them. This CDR3 is built from 13 residues. Germline CDR1 and CDR2: LGHNA and YSLEER. In DNA form, the CDR3 reads TGCGCCAGCAGCCCGAGCAGGGGGAGGGAGCAGTACTTC. It yields the protein CASSPSRGREQYF.

V and J are TRBV5-1 and TRBJ2-3, with 10 nucleotides matching TRBD2. The germline V gene encodes CDR1 SGHRS and CDR2 YFSETQ. Trimming took 7 bases from V and 5 from J; bases not matched to a gene: 10. There are 15 residues in the CDR3. This CDR3 is CASRGLAGVVDTQYF. CDR3 in DNA: TGCGCCAGCCGAGGGCTAGCGGGAGTCGTAGATACGCAGTATTTT.

With respect to this clonotype: The missing conserved phenylalanine or tryptophan at the end of this CDR3 makes a read error likely. The chain is built from TRBV11-2 and TRBJ1-5; no firm D call. Germline CDR1 SGHAT, CDR2 FQNNGV. This CDR3 contains 14 residues. V was cut by 5 bases and J by 1 base, with 9 bases left in between. CDR3 DNA sequence: TGTGCCAGCAGCGGTCCGGGCAGCAATCAGCCCCAGCATGTT. Translating gives CASSGPGSNQPQHV.

A word on this clonotype: Compared with germline, one end of the junction differs, possibly owing to a read error. V gene TRBV29-1 combines with J gene TRBJ1-2, with 12 bases matching TRBD1. This CDR3 is 14 amino acids long. The germline CDR1 and CDR2 sequences are SQVTM and ANQGSEA. The CDR3 DNA reads TGCAGCGTCGGGACAGGGGGCGCAAACTATGGCTACAGCTTC. It encodes CSVGTGGANYGYSF.

This clonotype was counted ten times or more. The V gene is TRBV6-6, the J gene TRBJ2-2; TRBD2 matches at 8 bases. The CDR3 covers 17 residues. The V and J ends lost 5 bases and 5 bases, in that order; junction bases with no gene match: 13. Looked up from germline, CDR1 is MNHNY and CDR2 is SVGAGI (reference sequence). The CDR3 bases are TGTGCCAGCAGTACGACCCCGAGCGGGAGTGGGACCGGGGAGCTGTTTTTT. Amino acid sequence: CASSTTPSGSGTGELFF.

Worth noting for this clonotype: The CDR3 does not end in the conserved phenylalanine or tryptophan, so this is likely a read error. This CDR3 reads CASSLGAFQDGTQYS. In nucleotides, the CDR3 is TGTGCCAGCAGCTTAGGTGCTTTCCAAGATGGGACCCAGTACTCC. The V call is TRBV11-3, the J call TRBJ2-5, with D unresolved. Germline V gene sequence: CDR1 SGHNT, CDR2 YENEEA. CDR3 length: 15 residues. Trimming left V 1 base short and J 7 bases short, with 16 bases between.

A few counts support this clonotype. The chain links TRBV6-2 or TRBV6-3 to TRBJ2-1; 7 bases match TRBD2. The germline V gene has CDR1 MNHEY and CDR2 SVGEGT. With V trimmed by 6 bases and J by 2 bases, 7 bases remained unmatched. CDR3 length: 15 amino acids. CDR3: CASSLSSGAYNEQFF. The CDR3 DNA reads TGTGCCAGCAGCCTCTCTAGCGGAGCCTACAATGAGCAGTTCTTC.

The chain has TRBV30 and TRBJ1-1; tentatively, D is TRBD1 (5 bases). Germline V lookup: CDR1 GTSNPN, CDR2 SVGIG (reference sequence). This CDR3 has 14 amino acids. The V and J ends lost 1 base and 7 bases respectively, with 16 bases between them. The CDR3 coding sequence is TGTGCCTGGAGTGGGGGCTCGATCCCAAATGAAGCTTTCTTT. Protein product: CAWSGGSIPNEAFF. The whole variable domain, remainder taken from reference TRBV30 and TRBJ1-1, is SQTIHQWPATLVQPVGSPLSLECTVEGTSNPNLYWYRQAAGRGLQLLFYSVGIGQISSEVPQNLSASRPQDRQFILSSKKLLLSDSGFYLCAWSGGSIPNEAFFGQGTRLTVV.

Points on this clonotype: With a much larger clone just one base away, this may be a read error. DNA for the CDR3: TGTGCCATCAGTGAGTCTGGGCGGAGGGCAACTGAAGCTTTCTTT. It codes for CAISESGRRATEAFF. The chain has TRBV10-3 and TRBJ1-1; D remains ambiguous. V was pared by 0 bases and J by 5 bases, with 13 bases between. The CDR3 totals 15 residues. Germline V gene sequence: CDR1 ENHRY, CDR2 SYGVKD.

This clonotype was observed a handful of times. This sequence joins TRBV6-6 and TRBJ1-5, with a weak D call TRBD1 (5 bases). The CDR3 extends over 17 amino acids. Trimming took off 0 bases at V and 2 bases at J, with 14 bases between the two ends. Per the germline V gene, CDR1 is MNHNY and CDR2 is SVGAGI (reference sequence). Written as DNA, the CDR3 is TGTGCCAGCAGTTACTCTATCTCCAGGGAAGGCAATCAGCCCCAGCATTTT. As protein: CASSYSISREGNQPQHF.

On this clonotype: This may come from a read error, since a much larger clone is one base off. This rearrangement joins TRBV7-9 to TRBJ1-5; D not resolved. Trimming stripped 6 bases from V and 3 bases from J, with 6 bases between. This CDR3 is 12 amino acids long. Germline CDR1 SEHNR, CDR2 FQNEAQ (reference sequence). The CDR3 bases are TGTGCCAGCAGTCGGGACAATCAGCCCCAGCATTTT. This gives the protein CASSRDNQPQHF.

V and J are TRBV11-1 and TRBJ1-6, with D unresolved. Germline V CDR1 and CDR2: SGHAT, FQDESV (reference sequence). The CDR3 totals 15 residues. V lost 5 bases and J lost 6, with 14 bases in between. In DNA form, the CDR3 reads TGTGCCAGCAGCGAAGCCACGCTCCGTAATTCACCCCTCCACTTT. It yields the protein CASSEATLRNSPLHF.

Details on this clonotype: A single base separates this from a much larger clone, so it may be a read error. In this CDR3 the conserved last residue, phenylalanine or tryptophan, is missing, so a read error is likely. This chain uses TRBV29-1 with TRBJ1-2; possible D gene TRBD1, 6 bases. This CDR3 contains 11 residues. V was pared by 6 bases and J by 4 bases, with 9 bases between. Germline lookup yields CDR1 SQVTM and CDR2 ANQGSEA. CDR3 in DNA: TGCAGCGTGGGGGGCACCTATGGCTACACCTCC. Translation gives CSVGGTYGYTS.

The V gene is TRBV10-3, the J gene TRBJ2-7, with 13 nucleotides matching TRBD2. The junction had 6 bases not matched to a gene; V was cut back by 7 bases and J by 3 bases. CDR1 and CDR2 from the germline V gene are ENHRY and SYGVKD. There are 15 residues in the CDR3. CDR3 region: CAITPGTSGIYEQYF. The CDR3 DNA reads as TGTGCCATCACGCCCGGGACTAGCGGGATCTACGAGCAGTACTTC.

The V and J genes are TRBV5-6 and TRBJ2-7, with 9 bases fitting TRBD1. V lost 2 bases to trimming and J lost 9 bases; unmatched junction nucleotides: 9. Germline V gene data show CDR1 as SGHDT and CDR2 as YYEEEE. This CDR3 contains 14 residues. The CDR3 nucleotides read TGTGCCAGCAGCTTTCCGGGACAGGGTAATTGGCAGTACTTC. Translated: CASSFPGQGNWQYF.

This clonotype was observed once. A junction boundary mismatches the germline segment, possibly from a read error. The chain joins TRBV4-2 to TRBJ1-1, with 7 bases that match TRBD1. There are 17 residues in the CDR3. The germline V gene encodes CDR1 LGHNA and CDR2 YNFKEQ. CDR3 bases: TGTGCTAGCAGCCAAGATATGGGACAGCTGACGAACACTAAAGCTTTCTTT. Protein sequence: CASSQDMGQLTNTKAFF.

The V and J genes are TRBV6-6 and TRBJ2-7; possibly TRBD2 for D (6 bases). The CDR3 covers 15 residues. In germline, CDR1 is MNHNY, CDR2 SVGAGI (reference sequence). V lost 2 bases and J lost 4, with 15 bases in between. The CDR3 protein is CASSYLIADPYEQYF. For the CDR3, the DNA is TGTGCCAGCAGTTACCTGATAGCGGACCCTTACGAGCAGTACTTC.

This sequence joins TRBV6-5 and TRBJ2-7, with D perhaps TRBD2 (5 bases). The CDR3 is 17 residues long. Trimming took 2 bases from V and 4 from J, leaving 21 bases between them. Germline lookup yields CDR1 MNHEY and CDR2 SVGAGI. CDR3 residues: CASSYERRDTDSYEQYF. In DNA, the CDR3 is TGTGCCAGCAGTTACGAACGTAGAGACACGGACTCTTACGAGCAGTACTTC.

To note about this clonotype: Given a much more abundant clone one base away, this may be a read error. The V call is TRBV6-1, the J call TRBJ2-7; 8 bases match TRBD1. The CDR3 covers 12 residues. Germline CDR1 MNHNS, CDR2 SASEGT. CDR3 in DNA: TGTGCCAGCAGTTCACCGGGACAGGAGCAGTGCTTC. This translates into CASSSPGQEQCF.

The table lists this clonotype with a count of one. The junction departs from the called germline gene at one end, perhaps through a read error. CDR3 sequence (DNA): TGTGCCAGGAGCTTAGGAGGAACCACAGATACGCAGTATTTT. Its translation: CARSLGGTTDTQYF. This chain joins TRBV7-9 and TRBJ2-3; possible D gene TRBD2, 5 bases. The CDR3 is 14 amino acids. The germline V gene has CDR1 SEHNR and CDR2 FQNEAQ (reference sequence).

About this clonotype itself: Sequence at one end of the junction differs from germline and may be a read error. The rearrangement uses TRBV11-2 and TRBJ2-3; D might be TRBD1 (5 bases). The CDR3 has 14 residues. Germline CDR1 reads SGHAT; CDR2 reads FQNNGV. In DNA, the CDR3 is TGTGCCATCAGCTTATCCAGGGACACAGATACGCAGTATTTT. Translating it yields CAISLSRDTDTQYF. The variable domain in full, completed from reference TRBV11-2 and TRBJ2-3, reads EAGVAQSPRYKIIEKRQSVAFWCNPISGHATLYWYQQILGQGPKLLIQFQNNGVVDDSQLPKDRFSAERLKGVDSTLKIQPAKLEDSAVYLCAISLSRDTDTQYFGPGTRLTVL.

The chain combines TRBV6-4 with TRBJ2-5, with a weak D call TRBD2 (5 bases). CDR1 and CDR2 from the germline V gene are MRHNA and SNTAGT. V was clipped by 5 bases and J by 5 bases, with 6 bases between them. The CDR3 spans 11 residues. Here the CDR3 reads CASSQRETQYF. The CDR3 region has the DNA TGTGCCAGCAGTCAGCGGGAGACCCAGTACTTC.

About this clonotype itself: Mismatch with germline at one junction end may stem from a read error. The V and J genes are TRBV4-1 and TRBJ2-1; D might be TRBD1 or TRBD2, each matching 5 bases. This CDR3 contains 15 residues. Germline CDR1 MGHRA, CDR2 YSYEKL. Written as DNA, the CDR3 is TGCGCCAGCAGCCAAGATCATCACAGGAGGAATGAGCAGTCCTTC. Translated, it gives CASSQDHHRRNEQSF.

V is TRBV28 and J is TRBJ2-6; 10 bases fit TRBD1. Germline loops: CDR1 MDHEN, CDR2 SYDVKM. CDR3 length equals 18 residues. V shed 4 bases, J shed 2 bases, and the junction held 8 bases outside the gene matches. The CDR3 loop is CASSSGGQGTPGANVLTF. CDR3 DNA: TGTGCCAGCAGTTCAGGGGGACAGGGGACGCCTGGGGCCAACGTCCTGACTTTC.

About this clonotype itself: The CDR3 carries no conserved terminal phenylalanine or tryptophan, so it likely arises from a read error. The V gene is TRBV11-2, the J gene TRBJ1-2, with D uncertain. V was pared by 0 bases and J by 4 bases, with 21 bases between. There are 18 residues in the CDR3. CDR1 and CDR2 from the germline V gene are SGHAT and FQNNGV. CDR3 DNA: TGTGCCAGCAGCTTAGAACATAATACAGTATCAGGACTCTATGGCTACACCATC. Protein product: CASSLEHNTVSGLYGYTI.

The chain is built from TRBV18 and TRBJ2-7; the match to TRBD1 covers 7 bases. Germline V gene sequence: CDR1 KGHSH, CDR2 LQKENI. V lost 9 bases, J lost 5 bases, and 7 bases stayed unmatched. The CDR3 length is 12 residues. CDR3 sequence (DNA): TGTGCCAGTTCGACAGGGTACCACGAGCAGTACTTC. Its translation: CASSTGYHEQYF.

Remarks on this clonotype: One junction end disagrees with the germline gene, perhaps due to a read error. This chain links TRBV11-1 with TRBJ2-5; D is possibly TRBD1 or TRBD2 (5 bases each). The V gene's germline CDR1 is SGHAT and CDR2 FQDESV (reference sequence). The CDR3 is 14 residues long. CDR3 sequence (DNA): TGTGACAGCAGCTTGGGGGTCGATAGAGAGACCCAGTACTTC. Protein product: CDSSLGVDRETQYF.

This clonotype was seen many times. The V and J genes are TRBV13 and TRBJ2-1, with unresolved D. The CDR3 runs 13 residues. V lost 1 base and J 7 bases, leaving 8 bases between the germline ends. Germline values: CDR1 PRHDT, CDR2 FYEKMQ (reference sequence). The CDR3 here is CASSLDTENEQFF. CDR3 DNA sequence: TGTGCCAGCAGCTTAGATACTGAGAATGAGCAGTTCTTC.

About this clonotype: A clone one base away is much larger, so this may be a read error. The chain couples TRBV6-1 to TRBJ2-1; D could derive from TRBD1 or TRBD2 (6 bases each). The CDR3 extends over 17 amino acids. The germline V gene encodes CDR1 MNHNS and CDR2 SASEGT. The DNA of the CDR3 is TGTGCCAGCAGTGGACAGTCCGGGACAATTTTTAGCGGTGAGCAGCTCTTC. As protein: CASSGQSGTIFSGEQLF.